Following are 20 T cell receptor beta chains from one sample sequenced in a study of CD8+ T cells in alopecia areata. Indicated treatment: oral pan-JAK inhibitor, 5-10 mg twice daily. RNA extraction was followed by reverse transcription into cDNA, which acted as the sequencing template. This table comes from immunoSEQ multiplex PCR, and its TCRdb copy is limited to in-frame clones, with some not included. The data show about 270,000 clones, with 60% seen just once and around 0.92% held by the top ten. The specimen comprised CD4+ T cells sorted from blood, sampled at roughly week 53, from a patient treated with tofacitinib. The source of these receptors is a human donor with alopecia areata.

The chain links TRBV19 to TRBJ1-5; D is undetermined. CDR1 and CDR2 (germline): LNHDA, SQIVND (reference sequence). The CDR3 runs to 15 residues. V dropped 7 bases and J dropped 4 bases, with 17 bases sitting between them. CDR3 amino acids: CASTTHGPLNQPQHF. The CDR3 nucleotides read TGTGCCAGTACCACCCACGGACCCCTAAATCAGCCCCAGCATTTT.

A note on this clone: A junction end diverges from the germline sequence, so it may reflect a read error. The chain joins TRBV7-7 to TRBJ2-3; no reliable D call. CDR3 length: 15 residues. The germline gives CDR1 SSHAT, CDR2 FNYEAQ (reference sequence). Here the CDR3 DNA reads TGTGCTAGCAGCCGAGCCGATGGTGACACAGATACGCAGTATTTT. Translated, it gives CASSRADGDTDTQYF. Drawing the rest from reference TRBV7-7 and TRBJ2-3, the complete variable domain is GAGVSQSPRYKVTKRGQDVTLRCDPISSHATLYWYQQALGQGPEFLTYFNYEAQPDKSGLPSDRFSAERPEGSISTLTIQRTEQRDSAMYRCASSRADGDTDTQYFGPGTRLTVL.

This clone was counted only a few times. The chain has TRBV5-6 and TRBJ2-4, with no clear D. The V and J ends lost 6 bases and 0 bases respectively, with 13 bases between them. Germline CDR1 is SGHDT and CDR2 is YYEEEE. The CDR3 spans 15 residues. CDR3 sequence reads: CASNPSWGAKNIQYF. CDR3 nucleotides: TGTGCCAGCAACCCAAGTTGGGGAGCCAAAAACATTCAGTACTTC.

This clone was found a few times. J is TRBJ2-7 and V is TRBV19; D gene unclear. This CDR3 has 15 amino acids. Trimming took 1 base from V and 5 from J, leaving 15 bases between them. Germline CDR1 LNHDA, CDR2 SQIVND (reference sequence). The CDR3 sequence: CASSIGATEWDEQYF. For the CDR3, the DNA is TGTGCCAGTAGTATAGGGGCGACGGAGTGGGACGAGCAGTACTTC.

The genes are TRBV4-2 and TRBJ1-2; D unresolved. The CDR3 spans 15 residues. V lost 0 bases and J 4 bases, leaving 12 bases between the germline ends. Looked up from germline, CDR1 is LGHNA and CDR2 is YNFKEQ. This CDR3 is CASSQDSRRGYGYTF. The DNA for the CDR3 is TGTGCCAGCAGCCAAGATAGTAGACGTGGCTATGGCTACACCTTC.

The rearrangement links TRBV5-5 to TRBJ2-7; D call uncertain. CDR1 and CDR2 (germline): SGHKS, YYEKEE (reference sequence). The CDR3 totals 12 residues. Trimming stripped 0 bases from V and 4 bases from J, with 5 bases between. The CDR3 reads CASSLEEYEQYF. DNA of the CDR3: TGTGCCAGCAGCTTGGAGGAATACGAGCAGTACTTC.

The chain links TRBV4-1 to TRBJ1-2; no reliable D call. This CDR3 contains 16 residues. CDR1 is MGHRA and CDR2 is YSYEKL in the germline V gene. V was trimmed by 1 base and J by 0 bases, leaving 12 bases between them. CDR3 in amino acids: CASSQVARNPNYGYTF. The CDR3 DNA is TGCGCCAGCAGCCAAGTTGCTCGGAATCCTAACTATGGCTACACCTTC.

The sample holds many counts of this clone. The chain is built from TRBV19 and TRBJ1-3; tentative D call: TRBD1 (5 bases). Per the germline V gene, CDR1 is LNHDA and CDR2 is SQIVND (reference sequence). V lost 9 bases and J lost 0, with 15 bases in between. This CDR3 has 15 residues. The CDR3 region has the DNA TGTGCCAGCACGGGACTCCGGAGCTCTGGAAACACCATATATTTT. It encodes CASTGLRSSGNTIYF. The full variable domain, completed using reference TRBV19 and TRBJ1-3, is DGGITQSPKYLFRKEGQNVTLSCEQNLNHDAMYWYRQDPGQGLRLIYYSQIVNDFQKGDIAEGYSVSREKKESFPLTVTSAQKNPTAFYLCASTGLRSSGNTIYFGEGSWLTVV.

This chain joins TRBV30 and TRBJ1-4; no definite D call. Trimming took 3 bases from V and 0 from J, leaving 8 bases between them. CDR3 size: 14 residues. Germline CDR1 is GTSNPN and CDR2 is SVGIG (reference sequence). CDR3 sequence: CAWRGPATNEKLFF. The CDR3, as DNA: TGTGCCTGGAGAGGACCAGCAACTAATGAAAAACTGTTTTTT. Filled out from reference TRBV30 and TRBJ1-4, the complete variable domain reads SQTIHQWPATLVQPVGSPLSLECTVEGTSNPNLYWYRQAAGRGLQLLFYSVGIGQISSEVPQNLSASRPQDRQFILSSKKLLLSDSGFYLCAWRGPATNEKLFFGSGTQLSVL.

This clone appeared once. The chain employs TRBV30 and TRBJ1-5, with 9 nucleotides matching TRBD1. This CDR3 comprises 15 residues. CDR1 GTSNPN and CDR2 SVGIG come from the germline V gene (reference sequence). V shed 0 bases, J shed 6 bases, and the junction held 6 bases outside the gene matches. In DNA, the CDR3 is TGTGCCTGGAGTGTAGGGGACAGGGTGCTTCAGCCCCAGCATTTT. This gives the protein CAWSVGDRVLQPQHF.

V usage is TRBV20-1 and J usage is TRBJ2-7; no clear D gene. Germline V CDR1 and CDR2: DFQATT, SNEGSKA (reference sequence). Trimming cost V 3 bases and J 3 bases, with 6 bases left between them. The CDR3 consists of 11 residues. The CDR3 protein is CSASPGYEQYF. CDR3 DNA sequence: TGCAGTGCTAGCCCCGGCTACGAGCAGTACTTC.

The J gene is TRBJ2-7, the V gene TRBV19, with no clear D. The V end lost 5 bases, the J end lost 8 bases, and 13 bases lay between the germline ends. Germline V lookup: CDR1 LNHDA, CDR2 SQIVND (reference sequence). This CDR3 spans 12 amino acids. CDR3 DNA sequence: TGTGCCAGTAGTCCCCCTCACGGGCAGCAGTACTTC. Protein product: CASSPPHGQQYF. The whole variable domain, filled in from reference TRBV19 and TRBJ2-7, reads DGGITQSPKYLFRKEGQNVTLSCEQNLNHDAMYWYRQDPGQGLRLIYYSQIVNDFQKGDIAEGYSVSREKKESFPLTVTSAQKNPTAFYLCASSPPHGQQYFGPGTRLTVT.

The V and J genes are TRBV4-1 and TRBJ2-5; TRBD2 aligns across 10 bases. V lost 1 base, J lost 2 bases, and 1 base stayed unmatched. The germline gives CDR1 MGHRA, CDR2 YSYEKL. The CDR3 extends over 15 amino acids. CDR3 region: CASSQGTSGQETQYF. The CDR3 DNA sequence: TGCGCCAGCAGCCAAGGGACTAGCGGACAAGAGACCCAGTACTTC.

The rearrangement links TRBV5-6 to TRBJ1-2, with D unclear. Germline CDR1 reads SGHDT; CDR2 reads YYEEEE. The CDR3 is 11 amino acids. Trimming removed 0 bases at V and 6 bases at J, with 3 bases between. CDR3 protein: CASSLVDGYTF. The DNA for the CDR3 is TGTGCCAGCAGCTTGGTCGATGGCTACACCTTC.

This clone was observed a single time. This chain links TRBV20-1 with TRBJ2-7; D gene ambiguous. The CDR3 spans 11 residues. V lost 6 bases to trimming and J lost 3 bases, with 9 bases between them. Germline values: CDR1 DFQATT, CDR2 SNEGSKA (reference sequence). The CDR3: CSAKSYYEQYF. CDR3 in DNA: TGCAGTGCCAAGTCGTACTACGAGCAGTACTTC.

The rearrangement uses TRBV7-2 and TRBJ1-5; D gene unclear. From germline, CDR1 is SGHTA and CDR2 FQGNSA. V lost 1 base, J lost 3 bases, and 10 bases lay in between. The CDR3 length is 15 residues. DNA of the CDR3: TGTGCCAGCAGCTTAGTTCCGGGAGACAATCAGCCCCAGCATTTT. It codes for CASSLVPGDNQPQHF.

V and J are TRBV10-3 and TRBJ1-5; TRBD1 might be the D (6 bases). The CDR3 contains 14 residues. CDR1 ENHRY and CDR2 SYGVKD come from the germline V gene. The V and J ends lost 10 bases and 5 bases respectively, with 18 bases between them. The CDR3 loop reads CATGVQGADQPQHF. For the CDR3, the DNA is TGTGCCACCGGGGTACAGGGAGCCGATCAGCCCCAGCATTTT.

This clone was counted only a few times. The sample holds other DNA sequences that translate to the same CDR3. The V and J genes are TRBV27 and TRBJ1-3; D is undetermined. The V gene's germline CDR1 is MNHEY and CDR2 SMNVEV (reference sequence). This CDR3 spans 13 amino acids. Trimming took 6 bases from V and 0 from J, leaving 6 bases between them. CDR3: CASRAHSGNTIYF. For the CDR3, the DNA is TGTGCCAGCAGGGCCCACTCTGGAAACACCATATATTTT.

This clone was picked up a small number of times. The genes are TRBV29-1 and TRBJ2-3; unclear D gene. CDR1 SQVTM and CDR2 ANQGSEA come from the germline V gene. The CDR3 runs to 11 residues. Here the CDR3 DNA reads TGCAGTGGCCTGGGCACAGATACGCAGTATTTT. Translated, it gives CSGLGTDTQYF.

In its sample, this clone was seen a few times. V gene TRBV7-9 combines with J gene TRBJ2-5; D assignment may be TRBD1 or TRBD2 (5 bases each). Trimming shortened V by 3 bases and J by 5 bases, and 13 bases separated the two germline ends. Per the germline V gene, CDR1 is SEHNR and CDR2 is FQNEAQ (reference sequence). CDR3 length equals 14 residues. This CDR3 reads CASSFTRGAETQYF. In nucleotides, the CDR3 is TGTGCCAGCAGCTTCACGAGGGGCGCGGAGACCCAGTACTTC.